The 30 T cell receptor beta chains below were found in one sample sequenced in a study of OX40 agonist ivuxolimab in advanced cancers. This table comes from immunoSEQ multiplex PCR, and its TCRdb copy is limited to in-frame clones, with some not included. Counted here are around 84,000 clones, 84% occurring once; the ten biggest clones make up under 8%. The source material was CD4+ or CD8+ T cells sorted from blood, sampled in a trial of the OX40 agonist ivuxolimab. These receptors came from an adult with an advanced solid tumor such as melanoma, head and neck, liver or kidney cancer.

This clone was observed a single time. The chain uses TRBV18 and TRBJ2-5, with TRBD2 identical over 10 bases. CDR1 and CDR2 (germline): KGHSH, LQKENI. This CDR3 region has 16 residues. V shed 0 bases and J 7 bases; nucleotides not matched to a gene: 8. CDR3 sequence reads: CASSPPKAGGHATQYF. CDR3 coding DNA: TGTGCCAGCTCACCACCGAAAGCGGGGGGGCACGCGACCCAGTACTTC.

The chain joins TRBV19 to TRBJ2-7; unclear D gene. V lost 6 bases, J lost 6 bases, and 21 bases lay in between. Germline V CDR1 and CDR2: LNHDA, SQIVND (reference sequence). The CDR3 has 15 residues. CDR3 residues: CASSQPSGPKVEQYF. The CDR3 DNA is TGTGCCAGTAGCCAGCCATCGGGCCCCAAGGTCGAGCAGTACTTC.

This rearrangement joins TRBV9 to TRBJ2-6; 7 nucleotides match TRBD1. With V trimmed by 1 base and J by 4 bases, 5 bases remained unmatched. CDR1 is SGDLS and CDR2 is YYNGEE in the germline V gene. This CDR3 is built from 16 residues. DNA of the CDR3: TGTGCCAGCAGCGTACGACAGGGCAGAGGGGCCAACGTCCTGACTTTC. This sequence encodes CASSVRQGRGANVLTF.

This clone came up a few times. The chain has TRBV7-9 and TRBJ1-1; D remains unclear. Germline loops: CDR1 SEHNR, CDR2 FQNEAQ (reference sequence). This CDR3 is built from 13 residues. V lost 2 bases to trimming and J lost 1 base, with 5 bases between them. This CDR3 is CASSLNWNTEAFF. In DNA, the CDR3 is TGTGCCAGCAGCTTAAACTGGAACACTGAAGCTTTCTTT.

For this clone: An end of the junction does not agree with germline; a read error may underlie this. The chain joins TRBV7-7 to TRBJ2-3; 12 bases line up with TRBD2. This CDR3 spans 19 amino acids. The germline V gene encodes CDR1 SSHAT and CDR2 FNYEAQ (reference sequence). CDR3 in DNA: TGTGCTAGCAGCTCCTGGCGCCTAGCGGGAGGGCCGAGCACAGATACGCAGTATTTT. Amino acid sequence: CASSSWRLAGGPSTDTQYF.

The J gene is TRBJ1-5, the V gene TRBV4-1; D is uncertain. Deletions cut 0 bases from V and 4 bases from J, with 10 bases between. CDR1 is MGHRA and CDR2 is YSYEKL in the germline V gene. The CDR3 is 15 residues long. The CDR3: CASSQDGWGNQPQHF. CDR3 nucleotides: TGCGCCAGCAGCCAAGATGGGTGGGGAAATCAGCCCCAGCATTTT.

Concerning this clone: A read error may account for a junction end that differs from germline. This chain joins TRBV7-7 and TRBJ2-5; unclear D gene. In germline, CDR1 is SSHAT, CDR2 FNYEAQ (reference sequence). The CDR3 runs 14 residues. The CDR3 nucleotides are TGTGCTAGCAGCCCCGTAGGGCAAACAAAGACCCAGTACTTC. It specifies CASSPVGQTKTQYF.

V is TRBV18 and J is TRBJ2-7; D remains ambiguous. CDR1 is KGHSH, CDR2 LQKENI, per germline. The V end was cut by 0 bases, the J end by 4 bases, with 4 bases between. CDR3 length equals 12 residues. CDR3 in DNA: TGTGCCAGCTCACCACCAACTTACGAGCAGTACTTC. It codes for CASSPPTYEQYF.

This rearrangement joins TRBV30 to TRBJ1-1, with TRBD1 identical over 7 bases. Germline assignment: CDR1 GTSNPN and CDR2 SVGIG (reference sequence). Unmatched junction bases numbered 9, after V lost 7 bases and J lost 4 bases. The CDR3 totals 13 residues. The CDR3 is CALGRGHGTEAFF. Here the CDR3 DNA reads TGTGCCTTGGGGAGGGGGCATGGCACTGAAGCTTTCTTT.

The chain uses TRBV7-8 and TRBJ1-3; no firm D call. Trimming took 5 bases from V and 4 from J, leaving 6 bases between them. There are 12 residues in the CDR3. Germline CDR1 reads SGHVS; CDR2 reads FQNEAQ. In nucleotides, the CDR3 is TGTGCCAGCAGCCCGCAGGGAAACACCATATATTTT. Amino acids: CASSPQGNTIYF.

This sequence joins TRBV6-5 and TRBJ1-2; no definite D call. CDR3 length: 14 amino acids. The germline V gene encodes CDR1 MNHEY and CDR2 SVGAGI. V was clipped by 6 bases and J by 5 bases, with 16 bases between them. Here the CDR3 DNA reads TGTGCCAGCAGCCCTCGAGGTGAGGGTTATGGCTACACCTTC. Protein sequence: CASSPRGEGYGYTF.

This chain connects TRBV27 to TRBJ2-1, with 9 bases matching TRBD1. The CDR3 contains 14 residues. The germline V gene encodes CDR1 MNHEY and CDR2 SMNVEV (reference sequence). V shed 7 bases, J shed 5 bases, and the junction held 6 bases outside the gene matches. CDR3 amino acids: CASTRDRVNNEQFF. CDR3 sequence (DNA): TGTGCCAGCACAAGGGACAGGGTTAACAATGAGCAGTTCTTC.

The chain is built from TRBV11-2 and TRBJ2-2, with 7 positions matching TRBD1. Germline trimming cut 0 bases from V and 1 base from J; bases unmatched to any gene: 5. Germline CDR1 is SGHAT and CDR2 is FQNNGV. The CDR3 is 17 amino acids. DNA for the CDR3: TGTGCCAGCAGCTTAGAGGGGACAGAGAGGAACACCGGGGAGCTGTTTTTT. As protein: CASSLEGTERNTGELFF.

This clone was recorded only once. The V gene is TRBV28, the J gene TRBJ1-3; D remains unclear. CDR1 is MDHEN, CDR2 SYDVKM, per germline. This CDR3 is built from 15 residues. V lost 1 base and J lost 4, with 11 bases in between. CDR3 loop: CASSLYSIVGNTIYF. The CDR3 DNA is TGTGCCAGCAGTTTATACAGTATCGTAGGAAACACCATATATTTT. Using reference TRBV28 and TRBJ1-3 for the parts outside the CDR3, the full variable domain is DVKVTQSSRYLVKRTGEKVFLECVQDMDHENMFWYRQDPGLGLRLIYFSYDVKMKEKGDIPEGYSVSREKKERFSLILESASTNQTSMYLCASSLYSIVGNTIYFGEGSWLTVV.

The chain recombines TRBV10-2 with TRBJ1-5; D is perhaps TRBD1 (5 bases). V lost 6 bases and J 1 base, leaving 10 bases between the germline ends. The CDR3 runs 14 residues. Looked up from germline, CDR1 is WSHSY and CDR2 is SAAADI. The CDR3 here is CASRAAGSNQPQHF. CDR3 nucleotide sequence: TGCGCCAGCAGGGCCGCAGGGAGCAATCAGCCCCAGCATTTT.

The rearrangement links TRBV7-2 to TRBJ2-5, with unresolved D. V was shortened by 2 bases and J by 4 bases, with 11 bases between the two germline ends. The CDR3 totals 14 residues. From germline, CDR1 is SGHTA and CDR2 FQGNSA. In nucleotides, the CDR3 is TGTGCCAGCAGCTTATTCGGTCCAAGAGAGACCCAGTACTTC. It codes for CASSLFGPRETQYF.

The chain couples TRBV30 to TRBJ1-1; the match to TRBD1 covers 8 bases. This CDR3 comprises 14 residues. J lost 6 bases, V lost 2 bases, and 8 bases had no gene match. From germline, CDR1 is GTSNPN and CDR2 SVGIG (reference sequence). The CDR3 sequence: CAWSISGGTAEAFF. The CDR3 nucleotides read TGTGCCTGGAGTATATCAGGGGGCACGGCTGAAGCTTTCTTT.

The CDR3 spells CASSLVGGRAAYEQYF. DNA of the CDR3: TGTGCCAGCAGCTTGGTTGGGGGCAGGGCAGCCTACGAGCAGTACTTC. The J gene is TRBJ2-7, the V gene TRBV7-8; D may be TRBD1 (6 bases). The germline V gene encodes CDR1 SGHVS and CDR2 FQNEAQ. V shed 3 bases and J shed 2 bases, with 17 bases lying between them. CDR3 size: 16 residues.

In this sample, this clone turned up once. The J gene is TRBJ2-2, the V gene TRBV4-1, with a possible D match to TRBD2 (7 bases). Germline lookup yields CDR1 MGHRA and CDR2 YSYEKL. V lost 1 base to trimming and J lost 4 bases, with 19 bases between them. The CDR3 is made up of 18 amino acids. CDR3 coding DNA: TGCGCCAGCAGCCAAGGTTGGCGGGGGCTACGCGGCACCGGGGAGCTGTTTTTT. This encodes CASSQGWRGLRGTGELFF.

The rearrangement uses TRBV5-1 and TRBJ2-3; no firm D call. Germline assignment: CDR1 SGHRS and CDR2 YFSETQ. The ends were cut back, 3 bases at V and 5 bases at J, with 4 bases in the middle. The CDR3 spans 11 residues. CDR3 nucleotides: TGCGCCAGCAGCTCCGGAGATACGCAGTATTTT. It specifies CASSSGDTQYF.

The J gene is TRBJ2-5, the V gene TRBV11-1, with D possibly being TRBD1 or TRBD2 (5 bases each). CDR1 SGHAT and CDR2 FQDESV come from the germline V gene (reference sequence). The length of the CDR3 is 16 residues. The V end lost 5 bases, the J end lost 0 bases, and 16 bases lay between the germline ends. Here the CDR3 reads CASSPWDHTYQETQYF. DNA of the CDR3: TGTGCCAGCAGCCCTTGGGACCACACGTACCAAGAGACCCAGTACTTC. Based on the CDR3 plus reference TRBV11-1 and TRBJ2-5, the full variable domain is EAEVAQSPRYKITEKSQAVAFWCDPISGHATLYWYRQILGQGPELLVQFQDESVVDDSQLPKDRFSAERLKGVDSTLKIQPAELGDSAMYLCASSPWDHTYQETQYFGPGTRLLVL.

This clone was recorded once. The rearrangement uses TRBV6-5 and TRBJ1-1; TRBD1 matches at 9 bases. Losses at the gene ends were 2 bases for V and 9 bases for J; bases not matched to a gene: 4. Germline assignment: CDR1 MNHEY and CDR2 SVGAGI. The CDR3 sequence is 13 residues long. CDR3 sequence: CASSYLGQGKAFF. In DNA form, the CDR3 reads TGTGCCAGCAGTTACCTGGGACAGGGTAAAGCTTTCTTT.

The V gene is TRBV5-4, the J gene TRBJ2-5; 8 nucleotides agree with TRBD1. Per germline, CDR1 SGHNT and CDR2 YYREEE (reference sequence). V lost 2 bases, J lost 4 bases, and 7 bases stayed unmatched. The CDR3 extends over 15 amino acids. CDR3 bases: TGTGCCAGCAGCTTAGTCGGGACAGGACTAGAGACCCAGTACTTC. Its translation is CASSLVGTGLETQYF.

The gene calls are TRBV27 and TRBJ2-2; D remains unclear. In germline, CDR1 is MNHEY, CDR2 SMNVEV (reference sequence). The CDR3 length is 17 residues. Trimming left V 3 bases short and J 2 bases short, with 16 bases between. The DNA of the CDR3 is TGTGCCAGCAGTTTCCTAAGGAGAGGCAAAAACACCGGGGAGCTGTTTTTT. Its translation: CASSFLRRGKNTGELFF.

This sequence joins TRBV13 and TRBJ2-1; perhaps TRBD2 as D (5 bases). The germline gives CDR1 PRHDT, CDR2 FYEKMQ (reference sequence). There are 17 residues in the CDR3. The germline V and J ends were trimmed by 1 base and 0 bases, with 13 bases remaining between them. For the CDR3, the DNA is TGTGCCAGCAGCTTAGAGGGTAGCGCCAGCTCCTACAATGAGCAGTTCTTC. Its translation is CASSLEGSASSYNEQFF.

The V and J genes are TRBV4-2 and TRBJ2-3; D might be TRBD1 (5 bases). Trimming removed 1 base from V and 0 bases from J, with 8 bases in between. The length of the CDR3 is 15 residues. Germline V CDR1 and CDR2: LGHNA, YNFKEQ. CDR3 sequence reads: CASSQGTGSTDTQYF. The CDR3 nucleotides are TGTGCCAGCAGCCAAGGCACAGGCAGCACAGATACGCAGTATTTT.

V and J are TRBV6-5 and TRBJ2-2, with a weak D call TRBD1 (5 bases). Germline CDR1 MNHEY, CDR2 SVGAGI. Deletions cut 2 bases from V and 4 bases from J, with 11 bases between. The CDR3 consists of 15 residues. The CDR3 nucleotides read TGTGCCAGCAGTTACGTGGGGCAGGGCACCGGGGAGCTGTTTTTT. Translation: CASSYVGQGTGELFF.

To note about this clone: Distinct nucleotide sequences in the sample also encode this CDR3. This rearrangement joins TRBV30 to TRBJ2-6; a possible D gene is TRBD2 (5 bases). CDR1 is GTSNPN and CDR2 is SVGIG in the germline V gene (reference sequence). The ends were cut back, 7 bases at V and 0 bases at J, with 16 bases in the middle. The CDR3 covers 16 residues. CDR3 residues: CASTGVEGSGANVLTF. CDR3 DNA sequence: TGTGCCTCCACGGGTGTTGAGGGCTCTGGGGCCAACGTCCTGACTTTC.

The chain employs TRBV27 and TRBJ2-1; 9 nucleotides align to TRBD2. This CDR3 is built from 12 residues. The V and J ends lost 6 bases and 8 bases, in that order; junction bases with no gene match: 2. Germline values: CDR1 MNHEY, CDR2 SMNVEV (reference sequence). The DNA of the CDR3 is TGTGCCAGCAGGCCTAGCGGGGATGAGCAGTTCTTC. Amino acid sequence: CASRPSGDEQFF.

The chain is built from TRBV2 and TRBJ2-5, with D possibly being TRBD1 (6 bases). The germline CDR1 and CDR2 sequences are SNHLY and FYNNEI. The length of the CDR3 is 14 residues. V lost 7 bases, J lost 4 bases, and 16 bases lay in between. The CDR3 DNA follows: TGTGCCAGCACCGGGACACCAGCAAGAGAGACCCAGTACTTC. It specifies CASTGTPARETQYF.